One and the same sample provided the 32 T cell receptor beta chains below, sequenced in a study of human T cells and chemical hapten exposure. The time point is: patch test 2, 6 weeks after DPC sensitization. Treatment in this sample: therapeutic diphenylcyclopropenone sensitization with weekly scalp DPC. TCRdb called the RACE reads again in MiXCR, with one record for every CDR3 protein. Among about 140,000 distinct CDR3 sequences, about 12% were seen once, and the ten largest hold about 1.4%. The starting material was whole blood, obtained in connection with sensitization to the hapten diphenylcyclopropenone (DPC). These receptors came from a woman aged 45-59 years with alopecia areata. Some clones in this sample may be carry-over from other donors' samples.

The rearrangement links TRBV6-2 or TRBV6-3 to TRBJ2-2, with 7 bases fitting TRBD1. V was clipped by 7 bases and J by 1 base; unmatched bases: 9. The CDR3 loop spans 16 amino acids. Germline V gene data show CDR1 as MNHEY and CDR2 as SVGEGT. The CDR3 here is CASIRQGRENTGELFF. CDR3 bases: TGTGCCAGCATTAGACAGGGTCGCGAGAACACCGGGGAGCTGTTTTTT.

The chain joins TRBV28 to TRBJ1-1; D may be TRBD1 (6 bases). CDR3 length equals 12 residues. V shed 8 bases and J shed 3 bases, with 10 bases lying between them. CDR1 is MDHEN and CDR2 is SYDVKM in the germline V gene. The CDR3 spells CASLGGHTEAFF. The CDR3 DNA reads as TGTGCCAGCCTAGGGGGGCACACTGAAGCTTTCTTT.

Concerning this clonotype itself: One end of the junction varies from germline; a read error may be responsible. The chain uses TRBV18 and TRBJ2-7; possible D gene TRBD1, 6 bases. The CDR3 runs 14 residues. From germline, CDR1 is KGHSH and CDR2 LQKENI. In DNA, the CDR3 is TGTGCCAGCTCACCAGGAGCAGGGGTCTACGAGCTGTACTTC. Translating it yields CASSPGAGVYELYF.

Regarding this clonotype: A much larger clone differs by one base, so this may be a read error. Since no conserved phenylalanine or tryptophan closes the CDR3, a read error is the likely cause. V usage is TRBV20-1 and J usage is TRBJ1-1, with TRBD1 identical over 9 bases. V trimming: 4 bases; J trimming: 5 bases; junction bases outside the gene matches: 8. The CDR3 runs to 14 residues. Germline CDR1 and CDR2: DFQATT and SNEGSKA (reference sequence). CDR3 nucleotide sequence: TGCAGTGCTACCCGGGACAGGGTCCGTACTGAAGCTTTCCTT. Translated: CSATRDRVRTEAFL.

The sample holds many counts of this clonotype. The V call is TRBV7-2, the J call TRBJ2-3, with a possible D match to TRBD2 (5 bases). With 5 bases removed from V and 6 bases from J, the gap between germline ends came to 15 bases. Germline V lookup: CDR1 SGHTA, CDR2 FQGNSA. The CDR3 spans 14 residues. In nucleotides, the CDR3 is TGTGCCAGCAGCGCTACTAGGATATACGATACGCAGTATTTT. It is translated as CASSATRIYDTQYF.

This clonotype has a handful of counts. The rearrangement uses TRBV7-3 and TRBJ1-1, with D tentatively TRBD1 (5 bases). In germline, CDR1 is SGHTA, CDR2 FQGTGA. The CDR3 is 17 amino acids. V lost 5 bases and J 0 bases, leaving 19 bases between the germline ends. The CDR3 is CASSPRDDLPMNTEAFF. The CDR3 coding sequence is TGTGCCAGCAGCCCCCGGGACGATCTTCCGATGAACACTGAAGCTTTCTTT.

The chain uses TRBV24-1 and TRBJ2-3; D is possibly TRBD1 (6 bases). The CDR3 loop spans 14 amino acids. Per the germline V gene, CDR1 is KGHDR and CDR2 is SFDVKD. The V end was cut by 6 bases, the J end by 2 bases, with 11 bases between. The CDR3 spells CATSYTGLTDTQYF. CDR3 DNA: TGTGCCACCAGTTATACAGGGCTCACAGATACGCAGTATTTT.

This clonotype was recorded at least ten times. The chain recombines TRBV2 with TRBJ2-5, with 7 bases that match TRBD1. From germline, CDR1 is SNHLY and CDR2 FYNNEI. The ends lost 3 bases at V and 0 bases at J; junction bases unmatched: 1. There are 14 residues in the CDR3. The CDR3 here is CASSEDRYQETQYF. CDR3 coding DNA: TGTGCCAGCAGTGAGGACAGGTACCAAGAGACCCAGTACTTC.

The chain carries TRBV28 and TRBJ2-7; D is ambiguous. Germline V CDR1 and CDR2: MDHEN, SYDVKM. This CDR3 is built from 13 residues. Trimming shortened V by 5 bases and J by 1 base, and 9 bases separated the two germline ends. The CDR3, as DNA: TGTGCCAGCAGTCCCAGGCCGTCCTACGAGCAGTACTTC. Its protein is CASSPRPSYEQYF.

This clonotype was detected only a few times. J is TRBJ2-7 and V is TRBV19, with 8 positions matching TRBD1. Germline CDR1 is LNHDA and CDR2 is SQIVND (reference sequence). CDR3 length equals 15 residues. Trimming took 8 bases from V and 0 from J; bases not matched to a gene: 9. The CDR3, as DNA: TGTGCCAGTGGAGCGCGACAGGGGAGCTCCTACGAGCAGTACTTC. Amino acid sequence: CASGARQGSSYEQYF.

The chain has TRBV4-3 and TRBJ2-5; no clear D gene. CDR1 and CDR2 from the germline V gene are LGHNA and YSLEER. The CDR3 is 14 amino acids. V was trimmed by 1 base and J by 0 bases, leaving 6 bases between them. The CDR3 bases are TGCGCCAGCAGCCAAGGAGTTAACCAAGAGACCCAGTACTTC. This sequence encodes CASSQGVNQETQYF.

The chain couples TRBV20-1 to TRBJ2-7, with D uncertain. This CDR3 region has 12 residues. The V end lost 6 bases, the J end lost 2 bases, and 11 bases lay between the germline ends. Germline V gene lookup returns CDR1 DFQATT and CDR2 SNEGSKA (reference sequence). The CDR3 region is CSAGKGPYEQYF. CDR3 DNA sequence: TGCAGTGCGGGCAAGGGTCCCTACGAGCAGTACTTC.

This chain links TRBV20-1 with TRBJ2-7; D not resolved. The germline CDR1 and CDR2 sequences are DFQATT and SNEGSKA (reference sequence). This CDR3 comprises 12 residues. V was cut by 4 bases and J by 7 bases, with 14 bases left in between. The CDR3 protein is CSATPRTAEQYF. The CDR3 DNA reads TGCAGTGCTACCCCTCGGACGGCGGAGCAGTACTTC.

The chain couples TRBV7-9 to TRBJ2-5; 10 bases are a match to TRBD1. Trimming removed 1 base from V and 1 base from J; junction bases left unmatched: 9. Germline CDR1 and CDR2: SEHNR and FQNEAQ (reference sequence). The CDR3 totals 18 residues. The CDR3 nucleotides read TGTGCCAGCAGCTTAGACACCCGGGACAGGGGATCCCAAGAGACCCAGTACTTC. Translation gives CASSLDTRDRGSQETQYF.

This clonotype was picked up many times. The CDR3 protein is CASSLGTSGRMRTGELFF. The DNA for the CDR3 is TGTGCCAGCAGCTTAGGGACTAGCGGGAGAATGAGAACCGGGGAGCTGTTTTTT. The chain employs TRBV7-2 and TRBJ2-2; 13 bases align to TRBD2. Germline V gives CDR1 SGHTA, CDR2 FQGNSA. CDR3 length equals 18 residues. V was clipped by 1 base and J by 5 bases; unmatched bases: 7.

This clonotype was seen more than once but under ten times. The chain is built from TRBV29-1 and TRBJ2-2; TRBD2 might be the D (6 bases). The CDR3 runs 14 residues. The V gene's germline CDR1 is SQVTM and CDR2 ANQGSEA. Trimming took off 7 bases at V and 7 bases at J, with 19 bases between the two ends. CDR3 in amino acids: CSATSGGIGGELFF. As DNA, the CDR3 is TGCAGCGCTACGTCGGGCGGGATTGGCGGGGAGCTGTTTTTT.

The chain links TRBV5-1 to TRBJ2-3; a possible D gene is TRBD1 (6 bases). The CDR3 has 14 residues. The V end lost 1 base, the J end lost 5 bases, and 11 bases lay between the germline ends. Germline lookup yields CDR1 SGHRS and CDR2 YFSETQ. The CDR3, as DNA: TGCGCCAGCAGCTTGTCCCAGGGGCGAGATACGCAGTATTTT. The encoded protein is CASSLSQGRDTQYF.

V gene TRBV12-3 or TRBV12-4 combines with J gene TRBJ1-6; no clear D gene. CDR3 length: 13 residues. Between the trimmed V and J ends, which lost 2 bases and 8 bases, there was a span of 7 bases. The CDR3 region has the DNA TGTGCCAGCAGTTTAAGATGGGATTCACCCCTCCACTTT. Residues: CASSLRWDSPLHF.

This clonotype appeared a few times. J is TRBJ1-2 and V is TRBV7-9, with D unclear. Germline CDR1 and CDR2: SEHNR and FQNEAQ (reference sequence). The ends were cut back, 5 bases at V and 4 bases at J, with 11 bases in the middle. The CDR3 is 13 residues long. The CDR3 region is CASSPEGVYGYTF. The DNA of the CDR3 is TGTGCCAGCAGCCCTGAGGGAGTCTATGGCTACACCTTC.

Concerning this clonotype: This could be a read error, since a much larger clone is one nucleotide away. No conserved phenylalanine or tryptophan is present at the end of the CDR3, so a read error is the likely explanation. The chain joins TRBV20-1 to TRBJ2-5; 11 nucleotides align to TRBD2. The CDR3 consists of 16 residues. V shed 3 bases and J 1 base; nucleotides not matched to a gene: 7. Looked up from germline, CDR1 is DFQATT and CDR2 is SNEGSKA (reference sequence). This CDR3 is CSARLAGGSLQETQYL. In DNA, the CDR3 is TGCAGTGCTAGGCTAGCGGGAGGTTCTCTCCAAGAGACCCAGTACCTC.

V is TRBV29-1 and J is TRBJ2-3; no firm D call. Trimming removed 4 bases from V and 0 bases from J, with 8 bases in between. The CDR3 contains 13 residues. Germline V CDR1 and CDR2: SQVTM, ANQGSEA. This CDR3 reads CSVVRLSTDTQYF. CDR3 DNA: TGCAGCGTTGTAAGATTGAGCACAGATACGCAGTATTTT.

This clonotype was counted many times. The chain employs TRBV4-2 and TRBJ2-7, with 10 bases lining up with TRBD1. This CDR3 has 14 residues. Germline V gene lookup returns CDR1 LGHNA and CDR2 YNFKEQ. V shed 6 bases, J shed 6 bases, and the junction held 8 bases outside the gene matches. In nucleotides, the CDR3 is TGTGCCAGCAGTCAACCGGGACAGGGGCCCGAGCAGTACTTC. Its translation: CASSQPGQGPEQYF.

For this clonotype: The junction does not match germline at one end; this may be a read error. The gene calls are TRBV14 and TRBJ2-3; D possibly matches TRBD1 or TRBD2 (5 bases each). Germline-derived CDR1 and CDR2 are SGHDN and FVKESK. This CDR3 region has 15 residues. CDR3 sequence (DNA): TGTACCAGCAGCCCCACGGGGCGGCGTACAGATACGCAGTATTTT. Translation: CTSSPTGRRTDTQYF. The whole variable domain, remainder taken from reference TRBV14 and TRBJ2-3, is EAGVTQFPSHSVIEKGQTVTLRCDPISGHDNLYWYRRVMGKEIKFLLHFVKESKQDESGMPNNRFLAERTGGTYSTLKVQPAELEDSGVYFCTSSPTGRRTDTQYFGPGTRLTVL.

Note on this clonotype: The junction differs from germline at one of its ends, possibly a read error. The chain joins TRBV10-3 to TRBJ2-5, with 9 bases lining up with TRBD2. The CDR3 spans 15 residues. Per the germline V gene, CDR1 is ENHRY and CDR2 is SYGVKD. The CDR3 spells CSISDALAGRETQYF. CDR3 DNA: TGTTCCATCAGTGACGCCCTAGCGGGAAGAGAGACCCAGTACTTC.

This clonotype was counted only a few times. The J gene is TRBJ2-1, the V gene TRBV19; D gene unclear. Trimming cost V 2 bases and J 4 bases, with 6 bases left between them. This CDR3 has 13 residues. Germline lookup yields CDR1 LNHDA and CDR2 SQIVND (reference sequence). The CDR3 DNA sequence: TGTGCCAGTAGTATAATTACGTACAATGAGCAGTTCTTC. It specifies CASSIITYNEQFF.

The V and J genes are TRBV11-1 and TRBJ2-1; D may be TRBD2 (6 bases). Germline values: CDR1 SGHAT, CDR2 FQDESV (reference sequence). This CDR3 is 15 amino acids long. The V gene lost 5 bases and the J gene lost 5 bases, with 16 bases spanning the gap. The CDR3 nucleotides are TGTGCCAGCAGCCCGGGACTGGGGGGAGACAATGAGCAGTTCTTC. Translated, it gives CASSPGLGGDNEQFF. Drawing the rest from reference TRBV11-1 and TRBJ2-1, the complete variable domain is EAEVAQSPRYKITEKSQAVAFWCDPISGHATLYWYRQILGQGPELLVQFQDESVVDDSQLPKDRFSAERLKGVDSTLKIQPAELGDSAMYLCASSPGLGGDNEQFFGPGTRLTVL.

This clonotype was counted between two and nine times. The CDR3 protein is CASSLGDWTRNYGYTF. DNA of the CDR3: TGTGCCAGCAGCTTAGGTGATTGGACCCGCAACTATGGCTACACCTTC. This chain links TRBV11-2 with TRBJ1-2, with D unclear. Between the trimmed V and J ends, which lost 1 base and 2 bases, there was a span of 14 bases. This CDR3 is built from 16 residues. In germline, CDR1 is SGHAT, CDR2 FQNNGV.

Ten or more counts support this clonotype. The chain's CDR3 is CSLDGLAGGGETQYF. The DNA of the CDR3 is TGCAGCCTGGATGGTCTAGCGGGAGGGGGTGAGACCCAGTACTTC. The rearrangement uses TRBV29-1 and TRBJ2-5; 12 nucleotides agree with TRBD2. The CDR3 loop spans 15 amino acids. The V segment lost 8 bases and the J segment 5 bases; nucleotides outside the gene matches: 12. Per germline, CDR1 SQVTM and CDR2 ANQGSEA.

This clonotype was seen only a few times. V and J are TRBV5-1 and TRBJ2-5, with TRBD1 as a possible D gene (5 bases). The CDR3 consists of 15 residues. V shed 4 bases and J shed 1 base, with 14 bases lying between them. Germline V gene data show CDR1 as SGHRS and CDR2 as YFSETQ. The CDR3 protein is CASSRLDSLQETQYF. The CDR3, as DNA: TGCGCCAGCAGCCGTCTTGACAGCCTCCAAGAGACCCAGTACTTC. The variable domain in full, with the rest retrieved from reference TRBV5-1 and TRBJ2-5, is KAGVTQTPRYLIKTRGQQVTLSCSPISGHRSVSWYQQTPGQGLQFLFEYFSETQRNKGNFPGRFSGRQFSNSRSEMNVSTLELGDSALYLCASSRLDSLQETQYFGPGTRLLVL.

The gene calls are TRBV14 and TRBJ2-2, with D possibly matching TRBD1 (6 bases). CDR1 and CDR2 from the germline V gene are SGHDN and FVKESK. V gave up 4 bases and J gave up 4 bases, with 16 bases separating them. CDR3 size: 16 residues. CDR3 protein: CASSLERGSFTGELFF. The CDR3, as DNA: TGTGCCAGCAGCCTCGAGAGGGGGAGTTTCACCGGGGAGCTGTTTTTT.

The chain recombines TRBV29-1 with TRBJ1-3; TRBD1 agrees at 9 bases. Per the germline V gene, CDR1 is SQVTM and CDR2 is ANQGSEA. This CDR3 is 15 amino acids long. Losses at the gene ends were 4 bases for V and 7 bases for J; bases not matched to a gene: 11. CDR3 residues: CSVGYTTGGVNTIYF. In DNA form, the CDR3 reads TGCAGCGTTGGTTATACTACAGGGGGCGTGAACACCATATATTTT.

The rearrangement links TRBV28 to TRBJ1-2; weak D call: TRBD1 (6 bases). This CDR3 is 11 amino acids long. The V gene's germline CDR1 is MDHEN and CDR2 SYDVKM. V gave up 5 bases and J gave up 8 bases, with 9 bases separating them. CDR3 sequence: CASSVGGGYTF. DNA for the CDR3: TGTGCCAGCAGTGTAGGGGGAGGCTACACCTTC.